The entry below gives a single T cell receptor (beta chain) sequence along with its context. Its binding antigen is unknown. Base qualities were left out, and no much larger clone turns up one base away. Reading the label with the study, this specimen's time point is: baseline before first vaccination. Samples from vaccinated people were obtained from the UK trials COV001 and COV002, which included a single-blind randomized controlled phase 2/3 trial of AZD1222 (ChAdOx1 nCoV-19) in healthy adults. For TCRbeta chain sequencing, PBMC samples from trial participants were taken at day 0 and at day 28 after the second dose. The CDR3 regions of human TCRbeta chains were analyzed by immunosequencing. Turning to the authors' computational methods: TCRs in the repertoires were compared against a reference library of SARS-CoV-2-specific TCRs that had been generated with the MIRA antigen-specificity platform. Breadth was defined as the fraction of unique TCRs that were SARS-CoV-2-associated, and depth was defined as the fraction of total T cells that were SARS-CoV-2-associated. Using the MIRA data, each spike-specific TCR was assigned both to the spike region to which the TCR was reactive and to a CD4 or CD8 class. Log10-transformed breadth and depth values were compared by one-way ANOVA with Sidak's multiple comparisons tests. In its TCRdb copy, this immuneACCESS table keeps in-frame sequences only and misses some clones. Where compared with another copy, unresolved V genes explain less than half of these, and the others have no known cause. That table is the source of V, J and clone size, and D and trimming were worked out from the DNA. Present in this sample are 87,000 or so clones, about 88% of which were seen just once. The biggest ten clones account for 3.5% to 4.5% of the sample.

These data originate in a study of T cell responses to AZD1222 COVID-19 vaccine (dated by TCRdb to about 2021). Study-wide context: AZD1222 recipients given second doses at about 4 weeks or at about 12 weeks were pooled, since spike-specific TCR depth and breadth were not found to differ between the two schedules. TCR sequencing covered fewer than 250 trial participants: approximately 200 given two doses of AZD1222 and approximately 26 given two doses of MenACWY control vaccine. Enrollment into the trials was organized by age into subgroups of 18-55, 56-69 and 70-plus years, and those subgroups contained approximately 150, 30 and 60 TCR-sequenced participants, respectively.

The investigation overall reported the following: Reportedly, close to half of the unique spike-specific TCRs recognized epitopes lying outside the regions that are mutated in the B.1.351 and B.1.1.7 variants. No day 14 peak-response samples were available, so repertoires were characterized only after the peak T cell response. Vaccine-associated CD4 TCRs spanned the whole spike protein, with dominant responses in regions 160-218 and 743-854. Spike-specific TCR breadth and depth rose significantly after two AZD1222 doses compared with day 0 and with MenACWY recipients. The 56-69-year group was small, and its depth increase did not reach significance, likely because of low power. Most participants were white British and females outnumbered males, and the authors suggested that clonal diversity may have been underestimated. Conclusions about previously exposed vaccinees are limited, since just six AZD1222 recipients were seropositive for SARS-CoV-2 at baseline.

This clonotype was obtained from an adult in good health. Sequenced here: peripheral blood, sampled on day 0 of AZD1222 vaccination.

The CDR3 protein is CASSLGLGINTEAFF. At the DNA level, the sequence is TGTGCCAGCAGCTTAGGGTTAGGGATAAACACTGAAGCTTTCTTT. The chain joins TRBV7-2 to TRBJ1-1; no D gene call is confident. The germline V gene specifies SGHTA as CDR1 and FQGNSA as CDR2. The CDR3 sequence holds 15 residues, the cysteine and phenylalanine included. Only the CDR3 DNA stays, 45 bases, in frame from base 1. V was cut back by 1 base and J by 2 bases, leaving a gap of 11 bases between them.